Listed here are 22 T cell receptor beta chains from one sample, sequenced in a study of CD8 T cells in Susac syndrome. RNA amounts of about 0.5 to 1 ug underwent reverse transcription with random hexamers. TCRdb independently ran MiXCR on the immunoSEQ multiplex PCR reads; one entry per CDR3 protein. The sample has approximately 110,000 distinct CDR3 sequences; around 97% are singletons. The sample comprised CD4+ T cells from PBMCs. These TCRs come from a human donor in good health.

The rearrangement joins TRBV7-9 to TRBJ2-5; TRBD1 agrees at 12 bases. The CDR3 runs 16 residues. V shed 5 bases, J shed 5 bases, and the junction held 9 bases outside the gene matches. CDR1 and CDR2 from the germline V gene are SEHNR and FQNEAQ (reference sequence). For the CDR3, the DNA is TGTGCCAGCAGCATACCGGGACAGGGGGCGGTTGAGACCCAGTACTTC. It encodes CASSIPGQGAVETQYF.

The chain joins TRBV6-1 to TRBJ2-3; 7 bases are shared with TRBD2. V shed 8 bases, J shed 4 bases, and the junction held 15 bases outside the gene matches. CDR1 and CDR2 from the germline V gene are MNHNS and SASEGT. This CDR3 comprises 16 residues. This CDR3 reads CASAIWREGPPDTQYF. DNA of the CDR3: TGTGCCAGCGCCATATGGAGGGAGGGACCCCCAGATACGCAGTATTTT.

The chain links TRBV5-1 to TRBJ2-3; D is undetermined. Germline lookup yields CDR1 SGHRS and CDR2 YFSETQ. The CDR3 consists of 14 residues. V shed 1 base and J shed 2 bases, with 8 bases lying between them. The CDR3 protein is CASSLRVNTDTQYF. The CDR3 DNA reads as TGCGCCAGCAGCTTGAGGGTAAACACAGATACGCAGTATTTT. The variable domain in full, with the rest retrieved from reference TRBV5-1 and TRBJ2-3, is KAGVTQTPRYLIKTRGQQVTLSCSPISGHRSVSWYQQTPGQGLQFLFEYFSETQRNKGNFPGRFSGRQFSNSRSEMNVSTLELGDSALYLCASSLRVNTDTQYFGPGTRLTVL.

The chain links TRBV7-9 to TRBJ2-5; D is ambiguous. CDR1 and CDR2 (germline): SEHNR, FQNEAQ (reference sequence). The CDR3 sequence is 13 residues long. Trimming removed 2 bases at V and 3 bases at J, with 7 bases between. The CDR3 reads CASSLFPEETQYF. The CDR3 nucleotides read TGTGCCAGCAGCTTATTCCCCGAAGAGACCCAGTACTTC.

The chain couples TRBV29-1 to TRBJ1-5, with 7 bases that match TRBD1. The V segment lost 5 bases and the J segment 6 bases; nucleotides outside the gene matches: 7. Germline lookup yields CDR1 SQVTM and CDR2 ANQGSEA. This CDR3 is 13 amino acids long. CDR3 amino acids: CSVRQGSTQPQHF. CDR3 DNA sequence: TGCAGCGTTAGACAGGGATCTACTCAGCCCCAGCATTTT.

The V and J genes are TRBV28 and TRBJ2-5; D not certain. Germline CDR1 MDHEN, CDR2 SYDVKM. The CDR3 runs to 16 residues. Trimming left V 4 bases short and J 3 bases short, with 18 bases between. Here the CDR3 reads CASSSTFFARKETQYF. The CDR3 region has the DNA TGTGCCAGCAGTTCCACATTTTTTGCGAGGAAAGAGACCCAGTACTTC.

The rearrangement uses TRBV2 and TRBJ2-7; 9 bases map to TRBD1. Germline assignment: CDR1 SNHLY and CDR2 FYNNEI. The CDR3 runs to 14 residues. V dropped 5 bases and J dropped 2; count of bases not matched to a gene: 4. CDR3 DNA sequence: TGTGCCAGCAGTTCCGGGACAGGGACCTACGAGCAGTACTTC. This sequence encodes CASSSGTGTYEQYF. The variable domain in full, completed from reference TRBV2 and TRBJ2-7, reads EPEVTQTPSHQVTQMGQEVILRCVPISNHLYFYWYRQILGQKVEFLVSFYNNEISEKSEIFDDQFSVERPDGSNFTLKIRSTKLEDSAMYFCASSSGTGTYEQYFGPGTRLTVT.

The rearrangement uses TRBV6-1 and TRBJ1-2; D not certain. There are 14 residues in the CDR3. CDR1 is MNHNS, CDR2 SASEGT, per germline. V shed 4 bases and J shed 2 bases, with 11 bases lying between them. The CDR3, as DNA: TGTGCCAGCAGTGTGAATGGAATAAACTATGGCTACACCTTC. Amino acid sequence: CASSVNGINYGYTF.

The chain combines TRBV7-2 with TRBJ2-2; TRBD2 matches at 13 bases. V was pared by 10 bases and J by 8 bases, with 19 bases of the junction left unmatched. The CDR3 consists of 18 residues. Germline V CDR1 and CDR2: SGHTA, FQGNSA. Here the CDR3 DNA reads TGTGCCATTACAATCCCCCGCGGACTAGCGGGAGTCATTGGGGAGCTGTTTTTT. Translation gives CAITIPRGLAGVIGELFF.

The rearrangement uses TRBV24-1 and TRBJ2-1; 7 bases align to TRBD1. With V trimmed by 5 bases and J by 3 bases, 6 bases remained unmatched. The length of the CDR3 is 15 residues. Germline V gene lookup returns CDR1 KGHDR and CDR2 SFDVKD. The DNA of the CDR3 is TGTGCCACCAGTGTCGTACAGGGGAACTACAATGAGCAGTTCTTC. Protein: CATSVVQGNYNEQFF.

The rearrangement uses TRBV25-1 and TRBJ2-1; 7 positions agree with TRBD1. Per the germline V gene, CDR1 is MGHDK and CDR2 is SYGVNS. The CDR3 sequence is 14 residues long. V was clipped by 8 bases and J by 6 bases; unmatched bases: 10. The CDR3, as DNA: TGTGCCAGCCTCAAGGGGGCCAGGGGCAATGAGCAGTTCTTC. Translating gives CASLKGARGNEQFF.

This chain joins TRBV6-1 and TRBJ2-1, with TRBD2 matching 10 bases. The CDR3 spans 16 residues. V lost 6 bases, J lost 1 base, and 6 bases stayed unmatched. Germline assignment: CDR1 MNHNS and CDR2 SASEGT. The CDR3 region is CASRTISGGSYNEQFF. CDR3 sequence (DNA): TGTGCCAGCAGGACGATTAGCGGGGGGTCCTACAATGAGCAGTTCTTC.

The chain carries TRBV6-2 or TRBV6-3 and TRBJ2-2; 9 bases are a match to TRBD1. CDR1 and CDR2 (germline): MNHEY, SVGEGT. The trim removed 6 bases at V and 6 bases at J, leaving 8 bases unmatched. The CDR3 extends over 15 amino acids. The CDR3 region is CASRTTGQGAGELFF. The CDR3 DNA sequence: TGTGCCAGCAGGACAACGGGACAGGGTGCCGGGGAGCTGTTTTTT.

The J gene is TRBJ2-7, the V gene TRBV20-1; 10 bases map to TRBD2. The V segment lost 6 bases and the J segment 6 bases; nucleotides outside the gene matches: 14. This CDR3 contains 15 residues. Germline loops: CDR1 DFQATT, CDR2 SNEGSKA (reference sequence). In nucleotides, the CDR3 is TGCAGTGCCCTTGTTCTAGCGGGAGCGGAGCGCGAGCAGTACTTC. It is translated as CSALVLAGAEREQYF.

The CDR3 region is CASSVGAGGTTRYEQYF. CDR3 DNA: TGTGCCAGCAGCGTAGGAGCGGGAGGGACCACCCGCTACGAGCAGTACTTC. This sequence joins TRBV9 and TRBJ2-7, with 10 bases identical to TRBD2. After removal of 0 bases from V and 3 bases from J, the junction contained 9 bases not matched to a gene. Germline V gene data show CDR1 as SGDLS and CDR2 as YYNGEE. The CDR3 is made up of 17 amino acids. Supplemented by reference TRBV9 and TRBJ2-7, the full variable domain reads DSGVTQTPKHLITATGQRVTLRCSPRSGDLSVYWYQQSLDQGLQFLIQYYNGEERAKGNILERFSAQQFPDLHSELNLSSLELGDSALYFCASSVGAGGTTRYEQYFGPGTRLTVT.

The gene calls are TRBV12-3 or TRBV12-4 and TRBJ1-5, with 10 nucleotides matching TRBD1. Trimming cost V 5 bases and J 5 bases; bases outside gene matches: 3. This CDR3 has 14 residues. In DNA form, the CDR3 reads TGTGCCAGCAGTAAGGGACAGGGGCATCAGCCCCAGCATTTT. Translation gives CASSKGQGHQPQHF.

The chain carries TRBV23-1 and TRBJ2-1; 8 nucleotides line up with TRBD2. TRBV23-1 is sorted into the ORF group, with uncertain function. This CDR3 spans 16 amino acids. The ends lost 0 bases at V and 5 bases at J; junction bases unmatched: 6. In DNA form, the CDR3 reads TGCGCCAGCAGTCAATCGAAACTAGCGGCCCACAATGAGCAGTTCTTC. Translation: CASSQSKLAAHNEQFF.

The rearrangement links TRBV6-2 or TRBV6-3 to TRBJ2-3, with D possibly being TRBD2 (5 bases). CDR3 size: 11 residues. CDR1 MNHEY and CDR2 SVGEGT come from the germline V gene. V was clipped by 10 bases and J by 5 bases, with 10 bases between them. CDR3 sequence reads: CATRRGDTQYF. CDR3 bases: TGTGCCACCAGACGGGGAGATACGCAGTATTTT.

The chain employs TRBV20-1 and TRBJ1-1; D call uncertain. The V and J ends lost 0 bases and 4 bases respectively, with 6 bases between them. The CDR3 totals 12 residues. The germline V gene encodes CDR1 DFQATT and CDR2 SNEGSKA (reference sequence). CDR3 region: CSARDQFTEAFF. CDR3 in DNA: TGCAGTGCTAGAGATCAATTCACTGAAGCTTTCTTT.

CDR3 coding DNA: TGCAGCCCCTCTCGGGGGGGACAAGGGGGACATCGAAGCAATCAGCCCCAGCATTTT. It encodes CSPSRGGQGGHRSNQPQHF. The rearrangement links TRBV29-1 to TRBJ1-5, with D possibly matching TRBD1 (6 bases). V was pared by 8 bases and J by 1 base, with 30 bases between. This CDR3 has 19 amino acids. Germline lookup yields CDR1 SQVTM and CDR2 ANQGSEA. Using reference TRBV29-1 and TRBJ1-5 for the parts outside the CDR3, the full variable domain is SAVISQKPSRDICQRGTSLTIQCQVDSQVTMMFWYRQQPGQSLTLIATANQGSEATYESGFVIDKFPISRPNLTFSTLTVSNMSPEDSSIYLCSPSRGGQGGHRSNQPQHFGDGTRLSIL.

The chain employs TRBV29-1 and TRBJ1-1; unclear D gene. The CDR3 contains 12 residues. The V end was cut by 5 bases, the J end by 5 bases, with 12 bases between. Germline V gives CDR1 SQVTM, CDR2 ANQGSEA. CDR3 loop: CSVIRPGTEAFF. The CDR3 nucleotides read TGCAGCGTTATTCGACCGGGGACTGAAGCTTTCTTT. Using reference TRBV29-1 and TRBJ1-1 for the parts outside the CDR3, the full variable domain is SAVISQKPSRDICQRGTSLTIQCQVDSQVTMMFWYRQQPGQSLTLIATANQGSEATYESGFVIDKFPISRPNLTFSTLTVSNMSPEDSSIYLCSVIRPGTEAFFGQGTRLTVV.

This chain links TRBV7-2 with TRBJ2-4; D is unresolved. The V and J ends lost 2 bases and 0 bases respectively, with 8 bases between them. Germline-derived CDR1 and CDR2 are SGHTA and FQGNSA. The length of the CDR3 is 15 residues. The CDR3 DNA is TGTGCCAGCAGCTTACAGGAGCTAGCCAAAAACATTCAGTACTTC. Translating gives CASSLQELAKNIQYF.